This entry describes one T cell receptor beta chain. A junction end diverges from the germline sequence, so it may reflect a read error. The source of the sample is a study of blood T cell repertoires in COVID-19. Germline-derived CDR1 and CDR2 are SSHAT and FNYEAQ (reference sequence). CDR3 length equals 15 residues. Sequencing used immunoSEQ multiplex PCR; TCRdb keeps in-frame clones, though not all of them. The table records roughly 86,000 clones, over 70% of them present only once. The material sequenced was peripheral blood. The V gene is TRBV7-7, the J gene TRBJ2-2, with D possibly TRBD2 on 6 matching bases. This TCR derives from a man between 45 and 60 years old who had recovered from COVID-19. The CDR3 reads CASSFAGGRTGELFF. The CDR3 DNA is TGTGCTAGCAGCTTTGCCGGGGGAAGAACCGGGGAGCTGTTTTTT.